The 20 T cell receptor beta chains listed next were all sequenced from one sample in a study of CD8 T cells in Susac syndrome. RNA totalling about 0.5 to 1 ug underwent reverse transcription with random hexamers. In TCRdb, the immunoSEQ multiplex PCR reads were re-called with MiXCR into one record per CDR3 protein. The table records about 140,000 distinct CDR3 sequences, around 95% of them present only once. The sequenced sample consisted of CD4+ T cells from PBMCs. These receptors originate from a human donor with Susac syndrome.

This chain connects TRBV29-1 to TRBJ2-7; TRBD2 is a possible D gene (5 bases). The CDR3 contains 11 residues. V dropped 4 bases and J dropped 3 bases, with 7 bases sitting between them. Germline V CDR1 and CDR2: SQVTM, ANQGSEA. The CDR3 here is CSVAGIYEQYF. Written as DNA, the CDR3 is TGCAGCGTTGCCGGGATCTACGAGCAGTACTTC.

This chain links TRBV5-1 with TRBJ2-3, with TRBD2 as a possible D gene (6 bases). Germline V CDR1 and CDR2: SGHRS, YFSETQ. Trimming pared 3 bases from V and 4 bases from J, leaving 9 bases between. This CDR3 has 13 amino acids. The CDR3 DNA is TGCGCCAGCAGCTGGGACTCATCAGATACGCAGTATTTT. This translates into CASSWDSSDTQYF.

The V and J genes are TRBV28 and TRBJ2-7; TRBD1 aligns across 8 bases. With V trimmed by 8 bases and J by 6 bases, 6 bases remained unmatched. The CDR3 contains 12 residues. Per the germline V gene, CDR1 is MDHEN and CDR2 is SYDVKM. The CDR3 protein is CASGQGAREQYF. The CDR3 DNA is TGTGCCAGCGGGCAGGGGGCGCGCGAGCAGTACTTC.

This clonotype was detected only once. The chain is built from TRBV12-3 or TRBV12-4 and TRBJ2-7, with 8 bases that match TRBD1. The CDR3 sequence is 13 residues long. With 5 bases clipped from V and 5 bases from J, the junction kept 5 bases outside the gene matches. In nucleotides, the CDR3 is TGTGCCAGCAGTGTCAGGGGGCTGAACGAGCAGTACTTC. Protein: CASSVRGLNEQYF.

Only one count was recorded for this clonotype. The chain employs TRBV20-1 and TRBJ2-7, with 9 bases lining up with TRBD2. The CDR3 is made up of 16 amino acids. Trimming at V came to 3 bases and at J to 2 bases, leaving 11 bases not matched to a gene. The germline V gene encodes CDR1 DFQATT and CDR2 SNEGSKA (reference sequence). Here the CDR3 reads CSASYLSGSPPYEQYF. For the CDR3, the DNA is TGCAGTGCTAGCTATCTTAGCGGGAGTCCTCCCTACGAGCAGTACTTC.

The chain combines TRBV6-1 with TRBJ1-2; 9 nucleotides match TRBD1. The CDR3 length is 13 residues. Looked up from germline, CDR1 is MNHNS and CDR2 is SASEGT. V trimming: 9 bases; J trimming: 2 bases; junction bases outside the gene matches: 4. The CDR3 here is CASTGQGNYGYTF. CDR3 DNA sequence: TGTGCCAGTACCGGACAGGGGAACTATGGCTACACCTTC.

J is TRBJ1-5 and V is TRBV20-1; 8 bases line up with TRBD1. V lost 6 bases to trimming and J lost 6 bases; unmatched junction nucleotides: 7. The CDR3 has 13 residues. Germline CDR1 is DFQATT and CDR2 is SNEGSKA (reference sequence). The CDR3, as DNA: TGCAGTGCCCAGGACAGGGTGGGTCAGCCCCAGCATTTT. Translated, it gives CSAQDRVGQPQHF.

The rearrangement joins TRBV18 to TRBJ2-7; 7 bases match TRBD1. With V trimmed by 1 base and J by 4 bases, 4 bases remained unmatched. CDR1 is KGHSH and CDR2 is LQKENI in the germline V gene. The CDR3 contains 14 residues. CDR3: CASSPLGTVYEQYF. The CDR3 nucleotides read TGTGCCAGCTCACCACTAGGGACAGTATACGAGCAGTACTTC.

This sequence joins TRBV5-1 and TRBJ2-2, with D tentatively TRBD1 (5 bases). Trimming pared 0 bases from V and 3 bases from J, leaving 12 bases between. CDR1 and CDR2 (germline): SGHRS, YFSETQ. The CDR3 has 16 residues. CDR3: CASSLAARAYTGELFF. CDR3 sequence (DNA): TGCGCCAGCAGCTTGGCCGCCAGGGCCTACACCGGGGAGCTGTTTTTT.

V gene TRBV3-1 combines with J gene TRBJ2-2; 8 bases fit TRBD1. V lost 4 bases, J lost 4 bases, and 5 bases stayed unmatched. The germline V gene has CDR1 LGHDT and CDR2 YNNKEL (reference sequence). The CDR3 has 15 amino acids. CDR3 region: CASSLDRGTTGELFF. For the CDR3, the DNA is TGTGCCAGCAGCCTCGACAGGGGAACCACCGGGGAGCTGTTTTTT.

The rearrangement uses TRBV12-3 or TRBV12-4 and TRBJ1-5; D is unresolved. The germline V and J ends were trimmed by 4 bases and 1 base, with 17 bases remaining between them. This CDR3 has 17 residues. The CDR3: CASSSPPGVGSNQPQHF. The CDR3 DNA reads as TGTGCCAGCAGTTCACCCCCCGGAGTGGGGAGCAATCAGCCCCAGCATTTT.

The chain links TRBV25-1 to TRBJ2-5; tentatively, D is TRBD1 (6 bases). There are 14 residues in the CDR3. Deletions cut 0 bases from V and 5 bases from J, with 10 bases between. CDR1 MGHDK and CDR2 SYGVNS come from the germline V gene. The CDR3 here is CASSEYTGSETQYF. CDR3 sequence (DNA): TGTGCCAGCAGTGAATATACAGGGTCTGAGACCCAGTACTTC.

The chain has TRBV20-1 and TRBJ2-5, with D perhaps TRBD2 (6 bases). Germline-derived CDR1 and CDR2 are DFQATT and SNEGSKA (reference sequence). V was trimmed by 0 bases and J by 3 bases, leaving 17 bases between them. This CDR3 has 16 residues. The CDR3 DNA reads TGCAGTGCTAGAGATCACTTGGGCGGGATTAAAGAGACCCAGTACTTC. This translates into CSARDHLGGIKETQYF.

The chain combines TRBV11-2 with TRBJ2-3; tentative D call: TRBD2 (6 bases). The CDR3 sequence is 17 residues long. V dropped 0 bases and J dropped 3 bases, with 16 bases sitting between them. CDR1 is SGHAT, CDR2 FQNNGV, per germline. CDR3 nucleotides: TGTGCCAGCAGCTTAGATCGGGGCGGGGCCCAGACAGATACGCAGTATTTT. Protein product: CASSLDRGGAQTDTQYF.

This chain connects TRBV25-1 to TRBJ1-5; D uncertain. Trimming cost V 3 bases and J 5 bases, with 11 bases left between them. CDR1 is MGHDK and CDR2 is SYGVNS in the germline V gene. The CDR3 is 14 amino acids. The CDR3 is CASSDSGSDQPQHF. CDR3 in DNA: TGTGCCAGCAGTGATTCCGGGAGTGATCAGCCCCAGCATTTT.

CDR3 in amino acids: CSVGVRVKSKNIQYF. The CDR3 DNA follows: TGCAGCGTTGGAGTCAGGGTGAAGTCCAAAAACATTCAGTACTTC. This chain links TRBV29-1 with TRBJ2-4, with D possibly TRBD1 on 5 matching bases. There are 15 residues in the CDR3. V was pared by 4 bases and J by 2 bases, with 15 bases between. CDR1 SQVTM and CDR2 ANQGSEA come from the germline V gene. Filled out from reference TRBV29-1 and TRBJ2-4, the complete variable domain reads SAVISQKPSRDICQRGTSLTIQCQVDSQVTMMFWYRQQPGQSLTLIATANQGSEATYESGFVIDKFPISRPNLTFSTLTVSNMSPEDSSIYLCSVGVRVKSKNIQYFGAGTRLSVL.

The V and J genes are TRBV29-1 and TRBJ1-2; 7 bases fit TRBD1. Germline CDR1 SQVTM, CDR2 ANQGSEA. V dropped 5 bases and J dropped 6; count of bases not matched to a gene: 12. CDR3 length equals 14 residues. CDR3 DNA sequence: TGCAGCGTTTCGCCAACCGGGACAGAGGATGGCTACACCTTC. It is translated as CSVSPTGTEDGYTF.

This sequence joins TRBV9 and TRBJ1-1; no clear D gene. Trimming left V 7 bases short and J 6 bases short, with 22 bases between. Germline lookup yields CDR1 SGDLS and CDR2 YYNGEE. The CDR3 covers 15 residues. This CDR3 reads CASGDPNRWSAEAFF. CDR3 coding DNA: TGTGCCAGCGGGGATCCGAATCGATGGAGCGCTGAAGCTTTCTTT.

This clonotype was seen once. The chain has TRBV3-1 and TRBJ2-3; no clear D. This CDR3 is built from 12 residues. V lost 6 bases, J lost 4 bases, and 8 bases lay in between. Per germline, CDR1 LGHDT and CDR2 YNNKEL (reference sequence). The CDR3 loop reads CASSMVADTQYF. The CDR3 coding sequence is TGTGCCAGCAGTATGGTGGCAGATACGCAGTATTTT.

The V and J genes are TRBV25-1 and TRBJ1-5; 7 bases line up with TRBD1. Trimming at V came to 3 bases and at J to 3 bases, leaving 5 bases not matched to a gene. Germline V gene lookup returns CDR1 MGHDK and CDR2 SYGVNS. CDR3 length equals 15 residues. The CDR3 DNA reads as TGTGCCAGCAGTGAGGGCAGGGGGTCCAATCAGCCCCAGCATTTT. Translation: CASSEGRGSNQPQHF.